The TCR beta chain described here comes from a study of blood T cell repertoires in COVID-19. Here immunoSEQ multiplex PCR was the method, and the copy in TCRdb shows in-frame clones only, minus some. The top ten clones hold less than 5% of a sample with around 270,000 clones, around 90% of them seen once. Per the germline V gene, CDR1 is SEHNR and CDR2 is FQNEAQ (reference sequence). Deletions cut 2 bases from V and 8 bases from J, with 12 bases between. CDR3 size: 14 residues. V and J are TRBV7-9 and TRBJ1-4; D is uncertain. Specimen: peripheral blood. The clonotype was recovered from a man between 60 and 75 years old who had recovered from COVID-19. In nucleotides, the CDR3 is TGTGCCAGCAGCTTAAGACCTTCGGGAGAAAAACTGTTTTTT. Protein sequence: CASSLRPSGEKLFF.